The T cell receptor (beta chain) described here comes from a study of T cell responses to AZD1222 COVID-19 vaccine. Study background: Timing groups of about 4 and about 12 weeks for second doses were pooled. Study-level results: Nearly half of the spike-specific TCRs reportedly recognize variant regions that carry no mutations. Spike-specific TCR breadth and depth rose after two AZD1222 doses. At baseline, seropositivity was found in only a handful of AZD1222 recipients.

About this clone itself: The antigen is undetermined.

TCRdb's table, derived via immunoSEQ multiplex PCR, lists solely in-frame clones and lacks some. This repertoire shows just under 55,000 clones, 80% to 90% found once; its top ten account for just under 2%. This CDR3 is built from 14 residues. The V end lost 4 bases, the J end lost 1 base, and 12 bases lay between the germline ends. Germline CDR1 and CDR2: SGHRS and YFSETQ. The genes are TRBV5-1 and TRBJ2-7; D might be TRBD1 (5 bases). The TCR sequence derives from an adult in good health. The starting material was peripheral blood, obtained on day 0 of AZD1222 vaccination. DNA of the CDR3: TGCGCCAGCAGCCTGGAGACAGCTTCCTACGAGCAGTACTTC. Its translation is CASSLETASYEQYF.